This TCR beta chain was captured in a study of cytomegalovirus exposure and HLA in healthy donors. Trimming left V 6 bases short and J 7 bases short, with 12 bases between. This CDR3 is built from 11 residues. Germline V gene lookup returns CDR1 SQVTM and CDR2 ANQGSEA. Concerning this clone itself: What it binds is not known.

The PCR had 60 Vbeta and 13 Jbeta primers. Profiled with immunoSEQ multiplex PCR; TCRdb holds only in-frame clones, not every one. This table holds some 140,000 clones, about 80% found once. The study's findings and limits: Most TCR sequences were uncommon, yet certain public TCRs appeared in many donors.

The clonotype originates from a male donor in good health and CMV-seropositive. Sequenced input: PBMCs. The chain has TRBV29-1 and TRBJ1-1; no firm D call. The CDR3 loop is CSVSHGVEAFF. The CDR3 nucleotides are TGCAGCGTATCCCACGGGGTTGAAGCTTTCTTT.